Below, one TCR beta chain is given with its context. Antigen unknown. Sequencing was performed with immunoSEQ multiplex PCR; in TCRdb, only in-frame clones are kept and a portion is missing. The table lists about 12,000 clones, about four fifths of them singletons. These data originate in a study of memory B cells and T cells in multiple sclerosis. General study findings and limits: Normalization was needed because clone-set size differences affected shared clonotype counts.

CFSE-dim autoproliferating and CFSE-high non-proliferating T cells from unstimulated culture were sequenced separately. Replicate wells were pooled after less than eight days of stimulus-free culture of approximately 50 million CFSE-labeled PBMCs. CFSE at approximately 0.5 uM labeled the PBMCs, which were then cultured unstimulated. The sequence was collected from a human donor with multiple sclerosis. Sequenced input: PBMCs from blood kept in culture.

This CDR3 reads CASSSSYEQYF. Written as DNA, the CDR3 is TGCGCCAGCAGCTCCTCCTACGAGCAGTACTTC. The chain uses TRBV5-1 and TRBJ2-7; D call uncertain. Germline V gene lookup returns CDR1 SGHRS and CDR2 YFSETQ. V was clipped by 3 bases and J by 0 bases, with 1 base between them. CDR3 length: 11 residues.